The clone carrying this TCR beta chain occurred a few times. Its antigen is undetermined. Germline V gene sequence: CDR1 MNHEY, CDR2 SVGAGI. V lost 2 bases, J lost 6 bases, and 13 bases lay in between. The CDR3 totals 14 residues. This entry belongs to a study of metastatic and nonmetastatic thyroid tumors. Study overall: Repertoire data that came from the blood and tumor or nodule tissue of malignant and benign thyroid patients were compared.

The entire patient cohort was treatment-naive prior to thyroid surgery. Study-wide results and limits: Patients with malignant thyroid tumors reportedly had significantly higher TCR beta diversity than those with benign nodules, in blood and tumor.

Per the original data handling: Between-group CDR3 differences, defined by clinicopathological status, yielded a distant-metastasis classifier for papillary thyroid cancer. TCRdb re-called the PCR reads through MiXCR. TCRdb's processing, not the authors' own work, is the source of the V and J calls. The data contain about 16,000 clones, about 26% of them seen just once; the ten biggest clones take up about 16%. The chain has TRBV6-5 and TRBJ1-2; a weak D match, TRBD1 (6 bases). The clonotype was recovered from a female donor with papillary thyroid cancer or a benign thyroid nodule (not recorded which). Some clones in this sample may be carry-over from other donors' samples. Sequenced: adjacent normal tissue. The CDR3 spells CASSYTAGVDGYTF. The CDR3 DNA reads TGTGCCAGCAGTTACACCGCAGGGGTGGATGGCTACACCTTC.